The 5 T cell receptor beta chains below come from one sample, sequenced in a study of blood T cell repertoires in COVID-19. The assay was immunoSEQ multiplex PCR, and TCRdb's table has in-frame clones only and misses some. The sample lists approximately 360,000 clones; over 75% were seen once. The sample consisted of PBMCs or T cells enriched from blood (not recorded which). The receptors shown here come from a middle-aged man in a cohort exposed to, infected with or recovered from COVID-19 (not recorded which).

The chain has TRBV27 and TRBJ2-5; the D gene is possibly TRBD2 (5 bases). V was pared by 2 bases and J by 9 bases, with 16 bases between. There are 14 residues in the CDR3. CDR1 is MNHEY and CDR2 is SMNVEV in the germline V gene (reference sequence). CDR3 nucleotide sequence: TGTGCCAGCAGTTTAGTCGCCCCCGGGGTGCCCCAGTACTTC. Translated: CASSLVAPGVPQYF.

This clone occurred once. In nucleotides, the CDR3 is TGTGCCAGCAGTGCGTCATTCACTGAAGCTTTCTTT. Translating it yields CASSASFTEAFF. The chain joins TRBV28 to TRBJ1-1; D unresolved. The V end lost 5 bases, the J end lost 4 bases, and 8 bases lay between the germline ends. The germline CDR1 and CDR2 sequences are MDHEN and SYDVKM. The CDR3 is 12 residues long.

This CDR3 is CASSPDRGYTF. Written as DNA, the CDR3 is TGTGCCAGCTCCCCGGACAGGGGCTACACCTTC. The gene calls are TRBV18 and TRBJ1-2, with 7 bases fitting TRBD1. With V trimmed by 6 bases and J by 8 bases, 3 bases remained unmatched. The CDR3 length is 11 residues. Germline loops: CDR1 KGHSH, CDR2 LQKENI.

This chain's CDR3 is CACVAPGTPLHF. The DNA for the CDR3 is TGTGCCTGCGTTGCCCCGGGGACACCCCTCCACTTT. This chain joins TRBV28 and TRBJ1-6, with D hard to call. The CDR3 is 12 amino acids. CDR1 and CDR2 from the germline V gene are MDHEN and SYDVKM. Trimming pared 11 bases from V and 11 bases from J, leaving 16 bases between.

The chain uses TRBV7-2 and TRBJ1-6; 11 nucleotides agree with TRBD1. The germline CDR1 and CDR2 sequences are SGHTA and FQGNSA. The CDR3 consists of 16 residues. The junction had 5 bases not matched to a gene; V was cut back by 1 base and J by 9 bases. The CDR3, as DNA: TGTGCCAGCAGCTTAGGGGGACAGGGGGTTGGTTCACCCCTCCACTTT. Its translation is CASSLGGQGVGSPLHF.